The rows below give T cell receptor beta chains drawn from one sample of a study of Graves' ophthalmopathy and Graves' hyperthyroidism. One entry per CDR3 protein results from TCRdb running MiXCR on the multiplex PCR reads. The sample includes about 700,000 distinct CDR3 sequences, 40% seen only once; the top ten take about 40%. Sequencing was performed on peripheral blood. Source of these receptors: an adult man with Graves' ophthalmopathy. The CDR3 runs from the conserved cysteine through the conserved F or W. The order of the fields is CDR3 DNA, CDR3 protein, J gene, D gene, clone size, V gene. A D gene is named only where the DNA matches it firmly. Not every row has a clone size; where given, it reads once, few, many or a size class.

cdr3_nt: TGTGCCAGCAGCTTTCGGCAGACAGAGACCCAGTACTTC
cdr3_aa: CASSFRQTETQYF
j_call: TRBJ2-5
d_call: NA
clone_size: NA
v_call: TRBV5-4

cdr3_nt: TGTGCCAGCAGTCCCCCTCTCCTCACCGGGGAACTGTTTTTT
cdr3_aa: CASSPPLLTGELFF
j_call: TRBJ2-2
d_call: NA
clone_size: NA
v_call: TRBV25-1

cdr3_nt: TGTGCCAGCAGTGAAGTTATGGGGGGCAATCAGCCCCAGCATTTT
cdr3_aa: CASSEVMGGNQPQHF
j_call: TRBJ1-5
d_call: NA
clone_size: many
v_call: TRBV2

cdr3_nt: TGTGCCAGCAGCTTAGTACCAGGGGTCCCGAATCAGCCCCAGCATTTT
cdr3_aa: CASSLVPGVPNQPQHF
j_call: TRBJ1-5
d_call: NA
clone_size: few
v_call: TRBV7-9

cdr3_nt: TGTGCCAGCAGCCCAGGAAATGAAAAACTGTTTTTT
cdr3_aa: CASSPGNEKLFF
j_call: TRBJ1-4
d_call: NA
clone_size: many
v_call: TRBV9

cdr3_nt: TGTGCCAGCAGCCCCTCAATAGGGGACGAGCAGTACTTC
cdr3_aa: CASSPSIGDEQYF
j_call: TRBJ2-7
d_call: NA
clone_size: NA
v_call: TRBV11-2

cdr3_nt: TGCAGCGTTGAAGATCGAGGAAACGAGCAGTACTTC
cdr3_aa: CSVEDRGNEQYF
j_call: TRBJ2-7
d_call: NA
clone_size: many
v_call: TRBV29-1

cdr3_nt: TGTGCCAGCAGTCGGCCTGGGGCCAACGTCCTGACTTTC
cdr3_aa: CASSRPGANVLTF
j_call: TRBJ2-6
d_call: NA
clone_size: many
v_call: TRBV2

cdr3_nt: TGTGCCAGCAGCTTACTCCCCTCCGGGTCTAACTATGGCTACACCTTC
cdr3_aa: CASSLLPSGSNYGYTF
j_call: TRBJ1-2
d_call: NA
clone_size: many
v_call: TRBV7-6

cdr3_nt: TGTGCCAGCAGAGTATCTCCCAGGGTCGACGAGCAGTACTTC
cdr3_aa: CASRVSPRVDEQYF
j_call: TRBJ2-7
d_call: NA
clone_size: NA
v_call: TRBV11-2

cdr3_nt: TGTGCCAGCAGCCACGTCGGGTCTGGAAACACCATATATTTT
cdr3_aa: CASSHVGSGNTIYF
j_call: TRBJ1-3
d_call: NA
clone_size: many
v_call: TRBV7-6

cdr3_nt: TGTGCCAGCAGCTTAGCGGTCAGGAGCTACGAGCAGTACTTC
cdr3_aa: CASSLAVRSYEQYF
j_call: TRBJ2-7
d_call: NA
clone_size: NA
v_call: TRBV11-2

cdr3_nt: TGTGCTAGCAGCTTAGATCCCCCCCAGCGGGGGGGCCGATCGGAGACCCAGTACTTC
cdr3_aa: CASSLDPPQRGGRSETQYF
j_call: TRBJ2-5
d_call: TRBD2
clone_size: few
v_call: TRBV7-7

cdr3_nt: TGTGCCAGCAGTGCGACAGGGATTCAAGGGGGTGAAAAACTGTTTTTT
cdr3_aa: CASSATGIQGGEKLFF
j_call: TRBJ1-4
d_call: TRBD1
clone_size: NA
v_call: TRBV12-3/TRBV12-4

cdr3_nt: TGTGCCAGCAACTTAGTCGCCCCTGGGGGGCAGCCCCAGCATTTT
cdr3_aa: CASNLVAPGGQPQHF
j_call: TRBJ1-5
d_call: NA
clone_size: NA
v_call: TRBV7-8

cdr3_nt: TGTGCCAGCAGCCTGTTTGGGGGGACAGGGCCTGAGACCCAGTACTTC
cdr3_aa: CASSLFGGTGPETQYF
j_call: TRBJ2-5
d_call: TRBD1
clone_size: NA
v_call: TRBV5-4

cdr3_nt: TGTGCCAGTAGTTACGGACAGGGAAGTCAGCCCCAGCATTTT
cdr3_aa: CASSYGQGSQPQHF
j_call: TRBJ1-5
d_call: TRBD1
clone_size: NA
v_call: TRBV19

cdr3_nt: TGTGCCAGCCACCGGGACAGACAAGAGACCCAGTACTTC
cdr3_aa: CASHRDRQETQYF
j_call: TRBJ2-5
d_call: TRBD1
clone_size: many
v_call: TRBV2

cdr3_nt: TGTGCTGGACGGACAGGGGGCTACTCAGGTGAAGCTTTCTTT
cdr3_aa: CAGRTGGYSGEAFF
j_call: TRBJ1-1
d_call: TRBD1
clone_size: NA
v_call: TRBV11-3

cdr3_nt: TGTGCCAGCAGCGTAGTCGGAGGGCAAGAGACCCAGTACTTC
cdr3_aa: CASSVVGGQETQYF
j_call: TRBJ2-5
d_call: NA
clone_size: many
v_call: TRBV9

cdr3_nt: TGCAGTGCTAAAAGGGGGGGACAGGGAGGTTCACCCCTCCACTTT
cdr3_aa: CSAKRGGQGGSPLHF
j_call: TRBJ1-6
d_call: TRBD1
clone_size: few
v_call: TRBV20-1

cdr3_nt: TGCGCCAGCAGCCCTGGGACAGCTGATGAAAAACTGTTTTTT
cdr3_aa: CASSPGTADEKLFF
j_call: TRBJ1-4
d_call: TRBD1
clone_size: NA
v_call: TRBV5-1

cdr3_nt: TGTGCCAGCAGCCACCTGGCTATACACGGGGCCGGGGAGCTGTTTTTT
cdr3_aa: CASSHLAIHGAGELFF
j_call: TRBJ2-2
d_call: NA
clone_size: NA
v_call: TRBV6-6